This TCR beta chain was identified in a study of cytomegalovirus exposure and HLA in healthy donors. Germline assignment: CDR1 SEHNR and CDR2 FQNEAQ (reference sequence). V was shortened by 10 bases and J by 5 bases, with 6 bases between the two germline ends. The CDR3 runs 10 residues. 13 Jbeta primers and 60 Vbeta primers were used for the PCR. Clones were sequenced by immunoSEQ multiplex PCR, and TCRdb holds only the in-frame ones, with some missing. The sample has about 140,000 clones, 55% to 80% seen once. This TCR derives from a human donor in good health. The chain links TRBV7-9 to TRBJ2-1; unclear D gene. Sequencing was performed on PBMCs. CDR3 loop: CATKNNEQFF. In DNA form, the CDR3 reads TGTGCCACTAAGAACAATGAGCAGTTCTTC.